The present T cell receptor beta chain was sequenced within a study of identical twins. The sample holds many counts of this clonotype. Its antigen is as yet unknown. Study findings and constraints: Excess twin sharing in beta out-of-frame sequences was weaker.

J lost 6 bases, V lost 7 bases, and 11 bases had no gene match. The CDR3 sequence is 14 residues long. No donor was unhealthy or non-Caucasian. Each CDR3 protein is one row after TCRdb ran MiXCR on the 5' RACE reads. The data hold roughly 570,000 distinct CDR3 sequences, with over 8.5% observed a single time. Another study also made use of these data, one on yellow fever vaccine responses in identical twins.

This TCR was sampled from a woman aged 18 to 35 in good health. The V and J genes are TRBV12-3 or TRBV12-4 and TRBJ2-7; 8 bases fit TRBD2. The source material was PBMCs. CDR3 loop: CASKSRREGGEQYF. The CDR3 nucleotides are TGTGCCAGCAAATCCCGCCGGGAGGGGGGCGAGCAGTACTTC.